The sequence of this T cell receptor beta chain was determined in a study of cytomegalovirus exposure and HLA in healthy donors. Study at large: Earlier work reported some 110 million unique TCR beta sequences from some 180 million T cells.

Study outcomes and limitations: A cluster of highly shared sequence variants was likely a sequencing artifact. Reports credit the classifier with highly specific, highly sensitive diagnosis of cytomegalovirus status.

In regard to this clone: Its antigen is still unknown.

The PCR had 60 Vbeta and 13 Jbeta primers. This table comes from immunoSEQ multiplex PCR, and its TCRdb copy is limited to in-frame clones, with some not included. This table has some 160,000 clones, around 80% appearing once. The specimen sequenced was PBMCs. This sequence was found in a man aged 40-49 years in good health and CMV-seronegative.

The CDR3 DNA reads as TGTGCCAGTAGTATCCAGGGTAGCACAGATACGCAGTATTTT. Translating gives CASSIQGSTDTQYF. The chain links TRBV19 to TRBJ2-3; D may be TRBD1 (5 bases). Looked up from germline, CDR1 is LNHDA and CDR2 is SQIVND (reference sequence). V lost 3 bases and J lost 0, with 7 bases in between. There are 14 residues in the CDR3. The variable domain in full, completed from reference TRBV19 and TRBJ2-3, reads DGGITQSPKYLFRKEGQNVTLSCEQNLNHDAMYWYRQDPGQGLRLIYYSQIVNDFQKGDIAEGYSVSREKKESFPLTVTSAQKNPTAFYLCASSIQGSTDTQYFGPGTRLTVL.